This TCR beta chain was profiled in a study of cytomegalovirus exposure and HLA in healthy donors. Points from the study as a whole: An analysis was carried out at a later point. It showed that HLA-associated TCR beta chains were more clonally expanded than equally common non-associated chains. A link between a missense DCLRE1C variant and TCR beta V- and J-gene trimming emerged from a later analysis. Analyses of presence and absence presupposed an approximately uniform sequencing depth across donors.

A remark on this clone: Its matching antigen is unknown.

Germline-derived CDR1 and CDR2 are GTSNPN and SVGIG (reference sequence). The CDR3 is 16 residues long. V shed 0 bases and J 2 bases; nucleotides not matched to a gene: 6. The PCR was carried out with 60 Vbeta primers and 13 Jbeta primers. The protocol was immunoSEQ multiplex PCR, while the TCRdb copy is restricted to in-frame clones and leaves out a portion. In the table there are 240,000 or so clones, 82% of which are singletons. This TCR was recovered from a woman aged 40 to 50 in good health and CMV-seropositive. Sequencing used PBMCs. V usage is TRBV30 and J usage is TRBJ1-3, with TRBD1 identical over 8 bases. The DNA for the CDR3 is TGTGCCTGGAGTGTACGGACAGGGTCACCTGGAAACACCATATATTTT. It codes for CAWSVRTGSPGNTIYF.